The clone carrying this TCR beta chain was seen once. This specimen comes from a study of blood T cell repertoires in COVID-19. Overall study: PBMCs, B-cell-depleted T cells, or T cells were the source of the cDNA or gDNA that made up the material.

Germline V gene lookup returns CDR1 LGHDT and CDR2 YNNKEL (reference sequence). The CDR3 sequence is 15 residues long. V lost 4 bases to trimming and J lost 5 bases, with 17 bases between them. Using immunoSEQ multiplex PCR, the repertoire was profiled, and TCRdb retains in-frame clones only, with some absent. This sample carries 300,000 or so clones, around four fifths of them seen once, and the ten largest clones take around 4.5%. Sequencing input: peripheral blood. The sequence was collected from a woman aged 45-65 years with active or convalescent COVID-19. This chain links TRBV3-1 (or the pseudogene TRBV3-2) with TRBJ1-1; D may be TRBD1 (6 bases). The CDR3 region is CASSPPTGGGTEAFF. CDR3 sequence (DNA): TGTGCCAGCAGCCCACCTACGGGGGGCGGAACTGAAGCTTTCTTT.